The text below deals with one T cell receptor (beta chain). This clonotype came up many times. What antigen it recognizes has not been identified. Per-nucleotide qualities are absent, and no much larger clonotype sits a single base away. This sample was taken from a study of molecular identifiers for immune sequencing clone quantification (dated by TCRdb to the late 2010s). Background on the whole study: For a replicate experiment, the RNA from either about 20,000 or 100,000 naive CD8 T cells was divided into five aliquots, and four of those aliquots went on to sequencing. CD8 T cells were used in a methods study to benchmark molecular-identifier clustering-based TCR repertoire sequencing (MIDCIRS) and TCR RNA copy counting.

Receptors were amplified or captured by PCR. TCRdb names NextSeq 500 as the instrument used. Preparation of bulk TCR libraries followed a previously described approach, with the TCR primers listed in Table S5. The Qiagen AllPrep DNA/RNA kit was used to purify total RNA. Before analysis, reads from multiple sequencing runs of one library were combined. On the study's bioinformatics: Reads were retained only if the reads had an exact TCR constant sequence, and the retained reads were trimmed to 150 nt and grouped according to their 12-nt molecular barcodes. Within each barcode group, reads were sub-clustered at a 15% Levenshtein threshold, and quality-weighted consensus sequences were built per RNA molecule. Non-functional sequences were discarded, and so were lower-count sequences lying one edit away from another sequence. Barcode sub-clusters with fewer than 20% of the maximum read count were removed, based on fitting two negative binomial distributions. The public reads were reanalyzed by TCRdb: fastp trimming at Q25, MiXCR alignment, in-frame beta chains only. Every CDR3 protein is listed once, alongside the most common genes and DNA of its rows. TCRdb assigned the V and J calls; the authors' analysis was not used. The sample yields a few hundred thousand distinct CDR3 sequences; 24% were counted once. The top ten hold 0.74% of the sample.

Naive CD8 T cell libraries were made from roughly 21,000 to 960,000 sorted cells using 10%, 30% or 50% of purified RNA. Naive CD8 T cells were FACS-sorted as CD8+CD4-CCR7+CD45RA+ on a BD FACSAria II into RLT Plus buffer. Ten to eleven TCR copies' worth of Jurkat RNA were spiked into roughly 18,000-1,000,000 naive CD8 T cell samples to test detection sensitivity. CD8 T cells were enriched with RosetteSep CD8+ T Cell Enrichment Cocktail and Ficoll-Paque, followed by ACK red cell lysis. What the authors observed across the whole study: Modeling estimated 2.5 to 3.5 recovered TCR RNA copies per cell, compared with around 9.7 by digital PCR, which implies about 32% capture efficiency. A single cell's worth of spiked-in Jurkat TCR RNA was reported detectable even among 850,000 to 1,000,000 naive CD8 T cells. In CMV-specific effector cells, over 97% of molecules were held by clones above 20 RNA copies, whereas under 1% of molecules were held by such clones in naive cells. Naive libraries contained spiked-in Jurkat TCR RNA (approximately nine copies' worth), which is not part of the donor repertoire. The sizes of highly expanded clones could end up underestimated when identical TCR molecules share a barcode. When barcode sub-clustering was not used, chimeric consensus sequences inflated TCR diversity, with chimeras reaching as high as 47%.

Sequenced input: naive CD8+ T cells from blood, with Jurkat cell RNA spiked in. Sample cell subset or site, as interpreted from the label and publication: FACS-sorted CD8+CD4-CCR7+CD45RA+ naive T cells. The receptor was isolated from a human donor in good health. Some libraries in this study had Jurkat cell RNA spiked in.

The sequenced DNA: TGTGCCAGCAGTACCCTAGAACAGCCCCAGCATTTT. Its translation reads: CASSTLEQPQHF. The rearrangement joined TRBV6-6 to TRBJ1-5, with no D gene named confidently. The cysteine opens and the phenylalanine closes a CDR3 of 12 amino acids. The sequence is cut down to CDR3 DNA, 36 bases in frame from base 1. The germline V gene (reference sequence) provides CDR1 MNHNY and CDR2 SVGAGI. V is pared back by 5 bases and J by 7 bases, with 9 bases lying between the germline termini.